This record looks at one T cell receptor (beta chain) sequence and its context. The clone's antigen remains unknown. Base qualities were left out, and no much larger clone turns up one base away. One collaborating source in Seattle enrolled patients while the patients were actively infected and followed the patients over time throughout the course of disease. The collaborating institutions used their own protocols to collect whole blood in K2EDTA tubes. For TCRbeta analysis, collaborators shipped samples as frozen whole blood, isolated PBMCs, or DNA extracted from either of those sample types. The immunoSEQ Assay, a bias-controlled multiplex PCR, was used to amplify TCRbeta CDR3 regions from genomic DNA. In the original analysis: Nucleated cell counts per sample were estimated from amplification of reference gene primers within the assay. To quantify the absolute abundance of each unique TCRbeta CDR3 rearrangement, sequence reads were collapsed and filtered. For each sample, productive Simpson clonality was calculated by taking the square root of Simpson's diversity index across productive rearrangements. What TCRdb holds here is the immuneACCESS table cut down to in-frame rearrangements. Part of the clones is not present; checked against another copy, under half of the missing clones reflect an unresolved V gene, and the others are unexplained. D and trimming come from the DNA, and the V and J calls and clone size come from that table. For this sample there are roughly 45,000 clones; approximately 95% appear just once. The leading ten clones occupy about 1% of the sample.

This specimen comes from a study of blood T cell repertoires in COVID-19 (dated by TCRdb to about 2020). At the level of the whole study: The collaborator samples originated in the United States, Italy and Spain and spanned the acute and convalescent phases of COVID-19. Subjects who had been exposed to COVID-19, were actively infected with it, or had recovered from it provided the deeply sampled blood TCRbeta repertoires that made up the dataset. A de-identified subject ID, COVID-19 status, age in years and sex were almost always included in the sample metadata. The repertoires were released in a freely available public database intended as a resource for research on the immune response to SARS-CoV-2. The prospective study material was composed of cDNA or gDNA derived from T cells, B-cell-depleted T cells, or PBMCs. Samples were obtained from the ongoing ImmuneRACE study (first 160 participants) and from 1,200 or so subjects provided by 6 global collaborators. Where available, HLA class I and class II types were obtained from metadata supplied by the sample provider rather than from assay-based typing.

Broader findings and caveats from the paper: The quantity of clinical and demographic metadata differed by source and by participant and was supplied without curation.

The CDR3 contains 14 residues, cysteine and phenylalanine counted. Of all the DNA, just the CDR3 is kept, 42 bases in frame from base 1. V gives up 0 bases and J gives up 4 bases, and the segment between their germline ends measures 7 bases. From a lookup of the germline V gene, CDR1 and CDR2 are SGDLS and YYNGEE. The V gene is TRBV9 and the J gene is TRBJ1-4, with the D gene not clear enough to name. The receptor comes from a man in his sixties with COVID-19, enrolled during active disease. Sequencing was carried out using peripheral blood. CDR3 sequence: CASSVARNNEKLFF. The nucleotides are TGTGCCAGCAGCGTAGCCAGGAATAATGAAAAACTGTTTTTT.